These T cell receptor beta chains were read from a single sample in a study of CD4+ T cells in melanoma. TCRdb's copy holds only in-frame clones and misses some; the assay was immunoSEQ multiplex PCR. Altogether around 12,000 clones are present, approximately 70% being singletons, with the ten largest covering less than 9.5%. The sample comprised cells from a culture (not recorded whether cultured in vitro). The receptors shown here come from a human donor with melanoma. Each CDR3 is given with its conserved first and last residue. The order of the fields is CDR3 protein, CDR3 DNA, D gene, clone size, CDR3 length, V gene, J gene. D genes are given only for firm matches. Size is omitted from some rows. Given values are once, few, many or a class for expanded clones.

CASSYALGGYGYTF,TGTGCCAGCAGTTACGCTCTGGGGGGCTATGGCTACACCTTC,.,.,14,TRBV6-5,TRBJ1-2
CAISASGMGGQYF,TGTGCCATCAGTGCGAGCGGAATGGGCGGGCAGTACTTC,.,.,13,TRBV10-3,TRBJ2-7
CASSPPVLAGGRYNEQFF,TGTGCCAGCAGCCCCCCCGTGTTAGCGGGGGGCCGCTACAATGAGCAGTTCTTC,TRBD2,.,18,TRBV7-9,TRBJ2-1
CASSLDRGNEQFF,TGTGCCAGCAGCTTAGACCGAGGGAATGAGCAGTTCTTC,.,.,13,TRBV7-7,TRBJ2-1
CASSQVGAGLTDTQYF,TGTGCCAGCAGCCAAGTGGGGGCCGGTCTCACAGATACGCAGTATTTT,.,.,16,TRBV4-2,TRBJ2-3
CASSATGYGYTF,TGTGCCAGCAGTGCGACAGGTTATGGCTACACCTTC,.,.,12,TRBV2,TRBJ1-2
CASSIGPNYGYTF,TGTGCCAGCAGTATCGGCCCGAACTATGGCTACACCTTC,.,.,13,TRBV2,TRBJ1-2
CASSSRDSPNTIYF,TGTGCCAGCAGTTCGCGGGACTCACCAAACACCATATATTTT,.,.,14,TRBV6-5,TRBJ1-3
CASTMRGAPYQETQYF,TGTGCCAGTACGATGCGGGGGGCTCCGTACCAAGAGACCCAGTACTTC,TRBD2,.,16,TRBV19,TRBJ2-5
CASSPGTGPYNEQFF,TGTGCCAGCTCACCGGGGACGGGGCCCTACAATGAGCAGTTCTTC,.,.,15,TRBV18,TRBJ2-1
CASSGGPVGGDTQYF,TGTGCCAGCTCTGGGGGCCCGGTGGGGGGAGATACGCAGTATTTT,.,.,15,TRBV2,TRBJ2-3
CASSLMSGVAETQYF,TGCGCCAGCAGCTTGATGTCGGGGGTCGCGGAGACCCAGTACTTC,.,.,15,TRBV5-1,TRBJ2-5
CASSQDSLRGRRLGNTIYF,TGCGCCAGCAGCCAAGACTCGTTGCGAGGCAGGCGACTTGGAAACACCATATATTTT,.,.,19,TRBV4-1,TRBJ1-3
CASSLGGPGGAKMYGYTF,TGTGCCAGCAGCTTGGGTGGGCCAGGGGGCGCGAAGATGTATGGCTACACCTTC,TRBD1,.,18,TRBV5-4,TRBJ1-2
CASSESFNEQFF,TGTGCCAGCAGTGAAAGCTTTAATGAGCAGTTCTTC,.,.,12,TRBV6-1,TRBJ2-1
CASSRGQGNQPQHF,TGCGCCAGCAGCCGAGGACAGGGCAATCAGCCCCAGCATTTT,TRBD1,few,14,TRBV4-1,TRBJ1-5
CASSFLGGDTEAFF,TGCGCCAGCAGCTTCCTGGGGGGCGACACTGAAGCTTTCTTT,.,.,14,TRBV5-1,TRBJ1-1
CASSLVGANTGELFF,TGTGCCAGCAGCTTAGTAGGGGCGAACACCGGGGAGCTGTTTTTT,.,.,15,TRBV7-2,TRBJ2-2
CASRTGPIYEKLFF,TGTGCCAGTAGGACAGGGCCGATTTATGAAAAACTGTTTTTT,TRBD1,.,14,TRBV6-1,TRBJ1-4
CASSVRDPSSYNEQFF,TGTGCCAGCAGCGTCCGGGACCCGAGCTCCTACAATGAGCAGTTCTTC,.,.,16,TRBV9,TRBJ2-1
CASSLGWERDTDTQYF,TGCGCCAGCAGCTTGGGCTGGGAAAGGGACACAGATACGCAGTATTTT,.,.,16,TRBV5-1,TRBJ2-3
CASSPLLGDSGANVLTF,TGTGCCAGCTCACCACTTCTCGGAGACTCTGGGGCCAACGTCCTGACTTTC,.,.,17,TRBV18,TRBJ2-6
CASSGGTGVQETQYF,TGCGCCAGCAGCGGAGGGACAGGAGTACAAGAGACCCAGTACTTC,TRBD1,.,15,TRBV5-1,TRBJ2-5
CASTGTADYGYTF,TGTGCCAGCACCGGGACAGCCGACTATGGCTACACCTTC,TRBD1,few,13,TRBV6-5,TRBJ1-2
CASSFPLSYEQYF,TGTGCCAGCTCGTTCCCGTTGTCCTACGAGCAGTACTTC,.,.,13,TRBV2,TRBJ2-7